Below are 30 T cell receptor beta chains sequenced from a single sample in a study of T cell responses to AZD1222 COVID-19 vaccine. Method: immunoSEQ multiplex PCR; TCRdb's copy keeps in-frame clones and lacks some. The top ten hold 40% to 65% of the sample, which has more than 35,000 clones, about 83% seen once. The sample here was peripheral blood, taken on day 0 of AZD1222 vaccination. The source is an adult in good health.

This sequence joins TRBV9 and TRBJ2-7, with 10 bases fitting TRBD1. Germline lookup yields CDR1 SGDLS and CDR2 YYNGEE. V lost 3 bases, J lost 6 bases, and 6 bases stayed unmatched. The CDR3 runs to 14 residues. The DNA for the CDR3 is TGTGCCAGCAGCGCCGGACAGGGGGAATCCGAGCAGTACTTC. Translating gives CASSAGQGESEQYF.

The CDR3 region is CASSGSGQETQYF. The CDR3 coding sequence is TGTGCTAGCTCCGGTAGCGGGCAAGAGACCCAGTACTTC. The chain carries TRBV12-5 and TRBJ2-5; 7 bases are a match to TRBD2. CDR1 and CDR2 (germline): LGHNT, FRNRAP. The CDR3 spans 13 residues. The V segment lost 9 bases and the J segment 2 bases; nucleotides outside the gene matches: 6.

CDR3 amino acids: CASSYSSRGGNEQFF. The DNA of the CDR3 is TGTGCCAGCAGTTACTCGTCCCGGGGCGGGAATGAGCAGTTCTTC. J is TRBJ2-1 and V is TRBV6-5; perhaps D is TRBD1 or TRBD2 (5 bases each). This CDR3 is built from 15 residues. Trimming took 0 bases from V and 7 from J, leaving 13 bases between them. Germline loops: CDR1 MNHEY, CDR2 SVGAGI.

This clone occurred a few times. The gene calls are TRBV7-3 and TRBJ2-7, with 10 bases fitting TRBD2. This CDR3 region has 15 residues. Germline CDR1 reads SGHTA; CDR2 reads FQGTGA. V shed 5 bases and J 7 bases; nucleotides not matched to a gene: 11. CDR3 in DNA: TGTGCCAGCAGCCGGGAGGGACTAGCGAGTGAGGAGCAGTACTTC. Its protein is CASSREGLASEEQYF.

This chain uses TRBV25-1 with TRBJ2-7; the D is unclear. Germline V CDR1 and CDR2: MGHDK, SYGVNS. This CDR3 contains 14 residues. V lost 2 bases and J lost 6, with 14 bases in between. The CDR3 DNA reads TGTGCCAGCAGTGAAGGTTCATTCCCCTTCGAGCAGTACTTC. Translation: CASSEGSFPFEQYF.

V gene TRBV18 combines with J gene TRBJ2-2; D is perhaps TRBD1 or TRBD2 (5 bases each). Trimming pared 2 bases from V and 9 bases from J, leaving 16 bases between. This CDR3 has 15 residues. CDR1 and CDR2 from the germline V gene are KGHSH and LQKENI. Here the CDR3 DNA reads TGTGCCAGCTCACCATCACCCGGGGCGGGCCGGGAGCTGTTTTTT. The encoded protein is CASSPSPGAGRELFF.

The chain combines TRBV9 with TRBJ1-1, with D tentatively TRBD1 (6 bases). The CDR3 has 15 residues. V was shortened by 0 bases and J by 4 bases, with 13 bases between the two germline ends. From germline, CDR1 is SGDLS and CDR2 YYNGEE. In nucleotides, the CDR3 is TGTGCCAGCAGCGTAGTATTAGGGGGTTTCACTGAAGCTTTCTTT. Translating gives CASSVVLGGFTEAFF.

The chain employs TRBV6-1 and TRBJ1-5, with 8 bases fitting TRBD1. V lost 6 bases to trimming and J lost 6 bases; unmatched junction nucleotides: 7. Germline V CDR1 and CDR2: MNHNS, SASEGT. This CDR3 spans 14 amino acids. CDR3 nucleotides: TGTGCCAGCAGGGAAACAGGGGGGGGTCAGCCCCAGCATTTT. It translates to CASRETGGGQPQHF.

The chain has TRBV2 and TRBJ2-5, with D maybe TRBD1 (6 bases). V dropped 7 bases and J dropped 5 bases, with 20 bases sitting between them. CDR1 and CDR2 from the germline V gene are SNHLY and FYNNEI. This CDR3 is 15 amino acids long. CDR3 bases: TGTGCCAGCACCCTCGCCAGGGGCATAGGCGAGACCCAGTACTTC. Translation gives CASTLARGIGETQYF.

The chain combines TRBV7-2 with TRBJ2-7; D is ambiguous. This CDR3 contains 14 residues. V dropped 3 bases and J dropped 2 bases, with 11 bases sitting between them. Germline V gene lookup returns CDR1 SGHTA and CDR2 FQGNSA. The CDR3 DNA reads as TGTGCCAGCAGCTTCACAAGAGCCCCCTACGAGCAGTACTTC. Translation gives CASSFTRAPYEQYF.

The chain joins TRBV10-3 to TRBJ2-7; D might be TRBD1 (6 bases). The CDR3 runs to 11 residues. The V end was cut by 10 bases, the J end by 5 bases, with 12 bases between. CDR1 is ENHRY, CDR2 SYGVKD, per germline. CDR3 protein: CATSRGHEQYF. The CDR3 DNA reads TGTGCCACGAGCAGGGGTCACGAGCAGTACTTC.

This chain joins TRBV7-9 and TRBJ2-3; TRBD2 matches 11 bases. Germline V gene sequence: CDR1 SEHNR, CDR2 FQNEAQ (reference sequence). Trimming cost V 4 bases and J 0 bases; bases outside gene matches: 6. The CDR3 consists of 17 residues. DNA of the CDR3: TGTGCCAGCAGCTCAAGACTAGCGGGGCCTAGCACAGATACGCAGTATTTT. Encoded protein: CASSSRLAGPSTDTQYF.

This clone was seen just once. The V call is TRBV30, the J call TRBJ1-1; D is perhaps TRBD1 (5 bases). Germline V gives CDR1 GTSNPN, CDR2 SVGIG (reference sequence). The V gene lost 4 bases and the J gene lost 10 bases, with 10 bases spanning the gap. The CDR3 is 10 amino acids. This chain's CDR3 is CAWIQRGAFF. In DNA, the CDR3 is TGTGCCTGGATCCAGAGGGGAGCTTTCTTT. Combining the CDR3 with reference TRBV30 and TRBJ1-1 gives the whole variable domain SQTIHQWPATLVQPVGSPLSLECTVEGTSNPNLYWYRQAAGRGLQLLFYSVGIGQISSEVPQNLSASRPQDRQFILSSKKLLLSDSGFYLCAWIQRGAFFGQGTRLTVV.

CDR3: CASSVRGEQPQHF. CDR3 nucleotide sequence: TGTGCCAGTAGTGTAAGGGGTGAGCAGCCCCAGCATTTT. This chain uses TRBV19 with TRBJ1-5, with a tentative D call TRBD1 (5 bases). The CDR3 contains 13 residues. Germline loops: CDR1 LNHDA, CDR2 SQIVND (reference sequence). Trimming removed 5 bases from V and 7 bases from J, with 12 bases in between.

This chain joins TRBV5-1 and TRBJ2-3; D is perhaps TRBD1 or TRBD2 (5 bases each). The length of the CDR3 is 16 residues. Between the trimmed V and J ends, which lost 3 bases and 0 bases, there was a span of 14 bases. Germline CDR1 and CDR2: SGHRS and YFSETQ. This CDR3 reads CASSWQSRGSTDTQYF. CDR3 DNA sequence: TGCGCCAGCAGCTGGCAGTCGAGGGGAAGCACAGATACGCAGTATTTT.

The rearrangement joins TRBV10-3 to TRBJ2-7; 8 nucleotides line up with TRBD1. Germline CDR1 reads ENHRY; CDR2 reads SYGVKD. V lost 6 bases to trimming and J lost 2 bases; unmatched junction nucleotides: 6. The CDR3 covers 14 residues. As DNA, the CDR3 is TGTGCCATCAGCGGACAGGGAAAAACCTACGAGCAGTACTTC. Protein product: CAISGQGKTYEQYF.

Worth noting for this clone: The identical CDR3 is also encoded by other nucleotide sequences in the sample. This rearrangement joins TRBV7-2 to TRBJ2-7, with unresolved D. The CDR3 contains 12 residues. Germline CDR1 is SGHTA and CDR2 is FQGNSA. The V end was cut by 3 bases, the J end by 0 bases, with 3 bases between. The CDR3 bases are TGTGCCAGCAGCTTGAGCTCCTACGAGCAGTACTTC. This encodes CASSLSSYEQYF. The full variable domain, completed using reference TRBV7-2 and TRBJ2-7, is GAGVSQSPSNKVTEKGKDVELRCDPISGHTALYWYRQSLGQGLEFLIYFQGNSAPDKSGLPSDRFSAERTGGSVSTLTIQRTQQEDSAVYLCASSLSSYEQYFGPGTRLTVT.

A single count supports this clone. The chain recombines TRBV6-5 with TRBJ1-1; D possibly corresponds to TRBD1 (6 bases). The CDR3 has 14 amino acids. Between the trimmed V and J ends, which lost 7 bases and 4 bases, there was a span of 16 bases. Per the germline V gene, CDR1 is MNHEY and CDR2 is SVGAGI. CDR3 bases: TGTGCCAGCACCCGCGGGTCACAGGGCACTGAAGCTTTCTTT. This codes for CASTRGSQGTEAFF.

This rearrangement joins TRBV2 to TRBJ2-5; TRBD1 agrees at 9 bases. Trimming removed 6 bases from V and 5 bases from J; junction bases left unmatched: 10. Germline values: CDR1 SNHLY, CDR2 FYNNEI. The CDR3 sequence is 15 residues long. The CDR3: CASSETGGLGETQYF. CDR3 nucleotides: TGTGCCAGCAGCGAAACAGGGGGCCTCGGGGAGACCCAGTACTTC.

DNA of the CDR3: TGCGCCAGCAGTGAGGGACGGGATAGGAGCGAGCAGTACTTC. This encodes CASSEGRDRSEQYF. The chain employs TRBV10-1 and TRBJ2-7; tentatively, D is TRBD2 (5 bases). Trimming removed 2 bases at V and 6 bases at J, with 14 bases between. Germline V gene lookup returns CDR1 WNHNN and CDR2 SYGVQD (reference sequence). This CDR3 has 14 residues.

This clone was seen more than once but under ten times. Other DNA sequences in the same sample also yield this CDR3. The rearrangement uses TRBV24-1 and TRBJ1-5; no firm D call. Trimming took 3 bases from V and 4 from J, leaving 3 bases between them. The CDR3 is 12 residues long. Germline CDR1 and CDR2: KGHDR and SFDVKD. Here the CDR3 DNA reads TGTGCCACCAGTGATGGGAATCAGCCCCAGCATTTT. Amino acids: CATSDGNQPQHF.

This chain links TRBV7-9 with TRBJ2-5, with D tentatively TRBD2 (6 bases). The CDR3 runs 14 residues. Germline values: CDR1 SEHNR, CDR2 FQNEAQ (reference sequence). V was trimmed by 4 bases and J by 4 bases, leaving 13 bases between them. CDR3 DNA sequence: TGTGCCAGCAGCTATGTGACGCGGGGAGAGACCCAGTACTTC. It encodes CASSYVTRGETQYF.

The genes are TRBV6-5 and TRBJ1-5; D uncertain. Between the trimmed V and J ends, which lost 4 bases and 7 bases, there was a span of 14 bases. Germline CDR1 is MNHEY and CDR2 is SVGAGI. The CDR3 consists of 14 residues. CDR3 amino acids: CASSLERSGQPQHF. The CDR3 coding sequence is TGTGCCAGCAGTTTAGAACGGTCGGGCCAGCCCCAGCATTTT.

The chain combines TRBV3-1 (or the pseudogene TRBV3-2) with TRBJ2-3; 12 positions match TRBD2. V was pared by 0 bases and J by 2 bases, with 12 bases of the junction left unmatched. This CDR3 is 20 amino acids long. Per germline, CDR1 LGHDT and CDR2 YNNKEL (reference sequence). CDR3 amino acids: CASSQDRVRTSGGPTDTQYF. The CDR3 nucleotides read TGTGCCAGCAGCCAAGATCGGGTACGAACTAGCGGGGGGCCCACAGATACGCAGTATTTT.

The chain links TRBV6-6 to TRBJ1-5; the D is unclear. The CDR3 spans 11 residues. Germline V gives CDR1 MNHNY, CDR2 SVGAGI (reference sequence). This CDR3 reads CALGRNQPQHF. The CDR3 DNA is TGTGCTCTTGGAAGGAATCAGCCCCAGCATTTT.

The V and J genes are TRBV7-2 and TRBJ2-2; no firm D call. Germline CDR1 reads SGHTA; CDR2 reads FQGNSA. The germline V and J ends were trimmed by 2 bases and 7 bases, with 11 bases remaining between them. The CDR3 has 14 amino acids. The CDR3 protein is CASSLNWASGELFF. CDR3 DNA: TGTGCCAGCAGCTTAAATTGGGCGAGCGGGGAGCTGTTTTTT.

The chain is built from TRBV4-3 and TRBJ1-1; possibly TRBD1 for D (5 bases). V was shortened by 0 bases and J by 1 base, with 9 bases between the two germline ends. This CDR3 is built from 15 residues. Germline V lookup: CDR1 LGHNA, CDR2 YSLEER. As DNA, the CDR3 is TGCGCCAGCAGCCAAGAATCAGGGTGGAACACTGAAGCTTTCTTT. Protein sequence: CASSQESGWNTEAFF.

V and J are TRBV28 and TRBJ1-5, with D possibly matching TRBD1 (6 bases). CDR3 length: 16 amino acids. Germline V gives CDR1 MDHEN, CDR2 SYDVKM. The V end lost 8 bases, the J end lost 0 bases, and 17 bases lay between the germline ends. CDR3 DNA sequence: TGTGCCAGCGACGTCGGGGGGCGACTTAGCAATCAGCCCCAGCATTTT. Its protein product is CASDVGGRLSNQPQHF.

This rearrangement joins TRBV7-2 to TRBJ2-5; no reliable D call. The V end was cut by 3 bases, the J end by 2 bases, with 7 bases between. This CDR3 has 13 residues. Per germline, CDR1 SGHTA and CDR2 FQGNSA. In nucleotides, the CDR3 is TGTGCCAGCAGCTTTGTCAGTCAAGAGACCCAGTACTTC. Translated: CASSFVSQETQYF.

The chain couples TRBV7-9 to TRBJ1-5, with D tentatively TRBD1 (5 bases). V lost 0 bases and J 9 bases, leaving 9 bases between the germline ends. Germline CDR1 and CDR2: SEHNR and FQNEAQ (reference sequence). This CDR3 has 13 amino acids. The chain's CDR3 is CASSLAGGGPQHF. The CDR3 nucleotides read TGTGCCAGCAGCTTAGCGGGGGGAGGGCCCCAGCATTTT.